This paragraph reports one T cell receptor beta chain. CDR1 and CDR2 (germline): MDHEN, SYDVKM. This CDR3 is 15 amino acids long. With UMI labels, 5' RACE was used to prepare the TRB cDNA libraries. TCRdb re-called the 5' RACE reads; every CDR3 protein appears as one record, without DNA. This sample's table reports approximately 60,000 distinct CDR3 sequences. These data come from a study of CXCR3-negative and CXCR3-positive naive CD8 T cells. Material: memory CD8+ T cells from blood. The chain employs TRBV28 and TRBJ2-1; TCRdb designates TRBD1, a call that cannot be tested without DNA. This receptor was taken from a human donor in good health. Some clones in this sample may be carry-over from other donors' samples. CDR3 sequence: CASSLQGRGNWEQFF.